A single sample gave rise to the 12 T cell receptor beta chains below, sequenced in a study of response to subunit inactivated influenza vaccine. A single record per CDR3 protein comes from TCRdb applying MiXCR to the RT-PCR reads. The sample records 500,000 to 600,000 distinct CDR3 sequences, 7.5% to 8.5% being singletons. Sample: PBMCs from blood, taken about 23 months after vaccination. All receptors derive from a man between 50 and 75 years old who received an inactivated influenza vaccine.

The rearrangement uses TRBV6-5 and TRBJ2-1; 10 bases are shared with TRBD1. CDR3 length: 15 residues. V lost 6 bases to trimming and J lost 4 bases; unmatched junction nucleotides: 6. Germline V gene data show CDR1 as MNHEY and CDR2 as SVGAGI. CDR3 nucleotide sequence: TGTGCCAGCAGGGTCGGACAGGGGGTTTACAATGAGCAGTTCTTC. It yields the protein CASRVGQGVYNEQFF.

This clonotype was seen more than once but under ten times. This chain joins TRBV5-1 and TRBJ2-1; TRBD2 might be the D (5 bases). This CDR3 spans 12 amino acids. From germline, CDR1 is SGHRS and CDR2 YFSETQ. V was trimmed by 0 bases and J by 8 bases, leaving 6 bases between them. CDR3 DNA: TGCGCCAGCAGCTTGGTGAGGGATGAGCAGTTCTTC. Translation: CASSLVRDEQFF. Filled out from reference TRBV5-1 and TRBJ2-1, the complete variable domain reads KAGVTQTPRYLIKTRGQQVTLSCSPISGHRSVSWYQQTPGQGLQFLFEYFSETQRNKGNFPGRFSGRQFSNSRSEMNVSTLELGDSALYLCASSLVRDEQFFGPGTRLTVL.

This clonotype came up many times. J is TRBJ1-3 and V is TRBV7-8; possible D gene TRBD1, 6 bases. Trimming removed 1 base from V and 7 bases from J, with 11 bases in between. In germline, CDR1 is SGHVS, CDR2 FQNEAQ. This CDR3 spans 14 amino acids. The CDR3, as DNA: TGTGCCAGCAGCTTAGTTTCCCAGGGGAACACCATATATTTT. Encoded protein: CASSLVSQGNTIYF.

The CDR3 here is CASSQEYLTDYGYTF. The DNA for the CDR3 is TGCGCCAGCAGCCAAGAATATCTGACGGACTATGGCTACACCTTC. The chain employs TRBV4-3 and TRBJ1-2; D not certain. The V end lost 0 bases, the J end lost 3 bases, and 11 bases lay between the germline ends. There are 15 residues in the CDR3. Germline V gives CDR1 LGHNA, CDR2 YSLEER.

V is TRBV20-1 and J is TRBJ1-1; no clear D gene. The CDR3 has 15 amino acids. Looked up from germline, CDR1 is DFQATT and CDR2 is SNEGSKA (reference sequence). V was cut by 0 bases and J by 1 base, with 12 bases left in between. This CDR3 reads CSARDPGRSNTEAFF. CDR3 DNA: TGCAGTGCTAGAGATCCGGGGAGGTCGAACACTGAAGCTTTCTTT.

This clonotype occurred a few times. The V call is TRBV6-1, the J call TRBJ2-1; tentatively, D is TRBD2 (6 bases). The V gene lost 6 bases and the J gene lost 6 bases, with 18 bases spanning the gap. Germline CDR1 MNHNS, CDR2 SASEGT. This CDR3 is 15 amino acids long. The CDR3 protein is CASSTGLEAVNEQFF. CDR3 in DNA: TGTGCCAGCAGCACGGGACTGGAGGCGGTCAATGAGCAGTTCTTC.

This clonotype was detected many times. The genes are TRBV12-3 or TRBV12-4 and TRBJ1-4; tentatively, D is TRBD1 (6 bases). Trimming took off 5 bases at V and 8 bases at J, with 18 bases between the two ends. The CDR3 is 15 residues long. The CDR3: CASSPRGGAGEKLFF. In DNA form, the CDR3 reads TGTGCCAGCAGTCCAAGGGGGGGGGCAGGGGAAAAACTGTTTTTT.

This clonotype was detected many times. The chain employs TRBV4-2 and TRBJ2-7, with 7 bases fitting TRBD2. The germline CDR1 and CDR2 sequences are LGHNA and YNFKEQ. This CDR3 region has 16 residues. Trimming removed 1 base from V and 1 base from J; junction bases left unmatched: 7. Here the CDR3 reads CASSQALGGGSYEQYF. The CDR3 DNA sequence: TGTGCCAGCAGCCAAGCGTTGGGGGGAGGGTCCTACGAGCAGTACTTC.

Comments on this clonotype: A much bigger clone sits one base away, suggesting this may be a read error. J is TRBJ2-5 and V is TRBV20-1; 8 positions match TRBD2. This CDR3 has 16 residues. CDR1 and CDR2 (germline): DFQATT, SNEGSKA (reference sequence). The DNA of the CDR3 is TGCTGTGCTAGAGATCTGGCGGGGGGATATCAAGAGACCCAGTACTTC. Translation: CCARDLAGGYQETQYF.

This clonotype was seen only a few times. The CDR3 sequence: CASSLKDRYNEQFF. CDR3 bases: TGTGCCAGCAGCTTAAAAGACAGATACAATGAGCAGTTCTTC. The V and J genes are TRBV7-9 and TRBJ2-1; D is perhaps TRBD1 (5 bases). Germline CDR1 SEHNR, CDR2 FQNEAQ (reference sequence). The CDR3 length is 14 residues. The ends were cut back, 2 bases at V and 4 bases at J, with 9 bases in the middle.

This clonotype was detected many times. This chain links TRBV25-1 with TRBJ2-1, with TRBD1 identical over 12 bases. Trimming removed 4 bases from V and 6 bases from J; junction bases left unmatched: 13. Per the germline V gene, CDR1 is MGHDK and CDR2 is SYGVNS. This CDR3 comprises 18 residues. The CDR3 DNA reads TGTGCCAGCAGTGGCCCTCTACCGGGACAGGGGGCGGTCAATGAGCAGTTCTTC. Its protein product is CASSGPLPGQGAVNEQFF.

The chain employs TRBV7-6 and TRBJ2-1, with TRBD2 identical over 9 bases. The CDR3 length is 16 residues. V gave up 1 base and J gave up 4 bases; unmatched junction bases: 5. CDR1 and CDR2 from the germline V gene are SGHVS and FNYEAQ. CDR3 coding DNA: TGTGCCAGCAGCTTAGATAGCGGGAGAGATTACAATGAGCAGTTCTTC. It codes for CASSLDSGRDYNEQFF.